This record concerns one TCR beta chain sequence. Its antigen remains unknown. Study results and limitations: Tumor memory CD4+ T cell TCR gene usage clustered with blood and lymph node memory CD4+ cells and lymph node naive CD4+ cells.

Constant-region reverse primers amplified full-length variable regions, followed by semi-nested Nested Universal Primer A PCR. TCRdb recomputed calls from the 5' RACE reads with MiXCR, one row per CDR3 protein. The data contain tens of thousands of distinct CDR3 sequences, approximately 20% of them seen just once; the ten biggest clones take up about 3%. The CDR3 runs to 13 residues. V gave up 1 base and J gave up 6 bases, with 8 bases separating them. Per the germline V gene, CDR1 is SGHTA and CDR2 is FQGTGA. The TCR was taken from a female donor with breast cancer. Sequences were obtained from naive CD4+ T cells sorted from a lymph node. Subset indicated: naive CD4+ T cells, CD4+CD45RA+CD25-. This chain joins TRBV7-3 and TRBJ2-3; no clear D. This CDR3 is CASSLIARDTQYF. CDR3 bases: TGTGCCAGCAGCTTAATCGCACGGGATACGCAGTATTTT.